This T cell receptor (beta chain) is from a study of T-cell reconstitution after alpha-beta-depleted transplantation in children. Broader study findings: Most T-cell counts and diversity one year after the transplant came from T cells that were newly produced.

Preparation of the TCRbeta library involved a method that used unique molecular identifiers. TCRdb reprocessed the PCR reads via MiXCR and lists one record per CDR3 protein. The table records some 830,000 distinct CDR3 sequences, around 17% of them present only once. Note on this clonotype: Its antigen is unidentified.

This specimen was PBMCs, mostly from graft donor cells, taken 360 days after TCRalphabeta/CD19-depleted stem cell transplant. This receptor was taken from a male patient aged 5 to 17 who had a stem cell transplant for acute lymphoblastic leukemia, so the T cells may come from the graft donor.

CDR3 residues: CSARDWKGHSYGYTF. DNA of the CDR3: TGCAGTGCTAGAGATTGGAAGGGACACTCCTATGGCTACACCTTC. This sequence joins TRBV20-1 and TRBJ1-2, with a tentative D call TRBD1 (6 bases). Trimming took 0 bases from V and 4 from J, leaving 15 bases between them. The CDR3 has 15 amino acids. Germline CDR1 reads DFQATT; CDR2 reads SNEGSKA (reference sequence).